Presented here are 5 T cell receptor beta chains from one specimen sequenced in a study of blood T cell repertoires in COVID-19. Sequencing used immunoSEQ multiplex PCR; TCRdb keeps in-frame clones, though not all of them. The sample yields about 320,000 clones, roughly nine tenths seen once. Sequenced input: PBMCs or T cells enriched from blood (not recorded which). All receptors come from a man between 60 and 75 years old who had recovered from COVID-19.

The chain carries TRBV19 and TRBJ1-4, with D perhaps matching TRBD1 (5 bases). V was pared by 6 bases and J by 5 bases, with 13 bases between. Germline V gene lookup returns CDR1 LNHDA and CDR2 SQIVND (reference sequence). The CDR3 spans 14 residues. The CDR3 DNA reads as TGTGCCAGTAGGGTGGCAGGGAGGAATGAAAAACTGTTTTTT. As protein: CASRVAGRNEKLFF.

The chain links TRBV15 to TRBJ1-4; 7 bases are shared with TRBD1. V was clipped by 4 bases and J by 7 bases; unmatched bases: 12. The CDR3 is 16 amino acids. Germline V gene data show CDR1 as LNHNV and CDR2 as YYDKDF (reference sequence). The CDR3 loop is CATSTKGGAVIEKLFF. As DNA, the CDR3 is TGTGCCACCAGCACTAAAGGGGGCGCGGTTATTGAAAAACTGTTTTTT.

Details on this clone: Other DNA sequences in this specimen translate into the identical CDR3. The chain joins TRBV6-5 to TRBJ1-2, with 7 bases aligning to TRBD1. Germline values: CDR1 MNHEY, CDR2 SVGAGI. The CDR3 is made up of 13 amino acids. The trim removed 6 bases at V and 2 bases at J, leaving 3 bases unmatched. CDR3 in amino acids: CASRSGQNYGYTF. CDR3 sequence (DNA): TGTGCCAGCAGGTCGGGACAGAACTATGGCTACACCTTC.

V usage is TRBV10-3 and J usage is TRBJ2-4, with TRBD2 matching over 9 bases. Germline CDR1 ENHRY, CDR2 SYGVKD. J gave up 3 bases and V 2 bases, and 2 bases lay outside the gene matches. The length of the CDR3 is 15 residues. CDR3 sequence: CAISEQLAGKNIQYF. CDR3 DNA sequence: TGTGCCATCAGTGAGCAACTAGCGGGCAAAAACATTCAGTACTTC.

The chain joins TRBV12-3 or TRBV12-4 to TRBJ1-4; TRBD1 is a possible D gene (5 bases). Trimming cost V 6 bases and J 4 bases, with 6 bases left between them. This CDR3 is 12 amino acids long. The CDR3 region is CASRGRNEKLFF. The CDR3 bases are TGTGCCAGCAGGGGGCGTAATGAAAAACTGTTTTTT.